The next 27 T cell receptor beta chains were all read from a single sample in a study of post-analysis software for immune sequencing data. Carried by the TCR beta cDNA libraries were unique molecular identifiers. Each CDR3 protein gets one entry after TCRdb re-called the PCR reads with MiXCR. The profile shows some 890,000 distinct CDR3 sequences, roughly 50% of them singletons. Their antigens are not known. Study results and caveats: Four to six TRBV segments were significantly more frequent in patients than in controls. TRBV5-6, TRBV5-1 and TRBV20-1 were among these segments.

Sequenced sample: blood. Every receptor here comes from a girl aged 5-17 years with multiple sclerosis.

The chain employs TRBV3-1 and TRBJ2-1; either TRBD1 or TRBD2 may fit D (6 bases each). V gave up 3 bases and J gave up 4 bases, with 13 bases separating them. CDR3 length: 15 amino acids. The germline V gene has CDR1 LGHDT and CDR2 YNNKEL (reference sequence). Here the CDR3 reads CASSQGAGRYNEQFF. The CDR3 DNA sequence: TGTGCCAGCAGCCAGGGGGCAGGGAGGTACAATGAGCAGTTCTTC.

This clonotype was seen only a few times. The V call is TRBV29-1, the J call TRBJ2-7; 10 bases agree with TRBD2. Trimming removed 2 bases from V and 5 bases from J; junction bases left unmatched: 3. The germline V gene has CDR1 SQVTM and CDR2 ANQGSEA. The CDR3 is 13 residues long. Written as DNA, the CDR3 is TGCAGCGTTGAAAGCGGGAGGGCCCACGAGCAGTACTTC. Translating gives CSVESGRAHEQYF.

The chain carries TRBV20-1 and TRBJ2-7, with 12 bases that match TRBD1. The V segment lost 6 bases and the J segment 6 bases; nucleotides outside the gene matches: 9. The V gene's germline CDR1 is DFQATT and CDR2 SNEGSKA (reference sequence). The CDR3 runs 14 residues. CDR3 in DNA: TGCAGTGCCAACCGGGGACAGGGGGCCTTCGAGCAGTACTTC. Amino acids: CSANRGQGAFEQYF.

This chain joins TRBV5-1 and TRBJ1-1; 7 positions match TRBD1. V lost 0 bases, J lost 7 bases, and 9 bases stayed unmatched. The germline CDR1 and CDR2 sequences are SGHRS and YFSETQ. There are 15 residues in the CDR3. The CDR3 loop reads CASSLAGRGDGEAFF. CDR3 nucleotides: TGCGCCAGCAGCTTGGCCGGCAGGGGGGATGGTGAAGCTTTCTTT. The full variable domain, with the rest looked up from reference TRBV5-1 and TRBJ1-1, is KAGVTQTPRYLIKTRGQQVTLSCSPISGHRSVSWYQQTPGQGLQFLFEYFSETQRNKGNFPGRFSGRQFSNSRSEMNVSTLELGDSALYLCASSLAGRGDGEAFFGQGTRLTVV.

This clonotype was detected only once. The CDR3 nucleotides read TGCGCCAGCAGCTTGGAATTGGGATCTAGCACAGATACGCAGTATTTT. As protein: CASSLELGSSTDTQYF. The genes are TRBV5-1 and TRBJ2-3; D not resolved. Trimming cost V 0 bases and J 0 bases, with 11 bases left between them. This CDR3 has 16 amino acids. Germline V gives CDR1 SGHRS, CDR2 YFSETQ.

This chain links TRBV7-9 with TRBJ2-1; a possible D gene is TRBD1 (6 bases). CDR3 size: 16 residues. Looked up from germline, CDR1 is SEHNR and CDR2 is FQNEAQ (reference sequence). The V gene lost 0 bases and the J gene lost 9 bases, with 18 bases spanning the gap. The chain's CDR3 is CASSLAGAGVSSEQFF. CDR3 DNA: TGTGCCAGCAGCTTAGCTGGGGCAGGGGTAAGTTCTGAGCAGTTCTTC. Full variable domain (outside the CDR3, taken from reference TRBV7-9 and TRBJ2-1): DTGVSQNPRHKITKRGQNVTFRCDPISEHNRLYWYRQTLGQGPEFLTYFQNEAQLEKSRLLSDRFSAERPKGSFSTLEIQRTEQGDSAMYLCASSLAGAGVSSEQFFGPGTRLTVL.

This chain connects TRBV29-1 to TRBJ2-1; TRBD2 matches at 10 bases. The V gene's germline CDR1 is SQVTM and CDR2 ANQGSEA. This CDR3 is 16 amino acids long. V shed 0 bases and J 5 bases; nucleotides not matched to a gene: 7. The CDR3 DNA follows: TGCAGCGTTGAAGATGTCCGACTAGCGGGCCACAATGAGCAGTTCTTC. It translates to CSVEDVRLAGHNEQFF.

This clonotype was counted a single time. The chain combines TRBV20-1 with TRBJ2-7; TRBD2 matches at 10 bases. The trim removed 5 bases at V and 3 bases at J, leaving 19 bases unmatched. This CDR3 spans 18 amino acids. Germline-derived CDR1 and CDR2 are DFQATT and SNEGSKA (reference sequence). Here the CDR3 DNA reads TGCAGTGCTCCGCTAGCTAGCGGGGGCATCGGCGGACTCTACGAGCAGTACTTC. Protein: CSAPLASGGIGGLYEQYF.

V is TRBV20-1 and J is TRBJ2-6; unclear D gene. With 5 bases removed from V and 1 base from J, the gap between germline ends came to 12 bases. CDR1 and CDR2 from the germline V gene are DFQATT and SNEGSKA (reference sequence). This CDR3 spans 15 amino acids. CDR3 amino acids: CSAGRIGSGANVLTF. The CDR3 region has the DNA TGCAGTGCTGGCCGAATAGGGTCTGGGGCCAACGTCCTGACTTTC.

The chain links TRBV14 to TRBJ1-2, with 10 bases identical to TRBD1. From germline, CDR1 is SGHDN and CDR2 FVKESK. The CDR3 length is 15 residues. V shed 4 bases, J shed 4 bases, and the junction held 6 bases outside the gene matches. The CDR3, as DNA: TGTGCCAGCAGCCGCGACAGGGGGCAAGTCTATGGCTACACCTTC. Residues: CASSRDRGQVYGYTF.

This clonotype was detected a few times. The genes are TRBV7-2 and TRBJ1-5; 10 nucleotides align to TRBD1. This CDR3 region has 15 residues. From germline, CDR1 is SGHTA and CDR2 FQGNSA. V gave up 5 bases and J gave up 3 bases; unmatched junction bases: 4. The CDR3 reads CASSLTGGDNQPQHF. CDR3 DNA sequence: TGTGCCAGCAGCCTGACAGGGGGCGACAATCAGCCCCAGCATTTT.

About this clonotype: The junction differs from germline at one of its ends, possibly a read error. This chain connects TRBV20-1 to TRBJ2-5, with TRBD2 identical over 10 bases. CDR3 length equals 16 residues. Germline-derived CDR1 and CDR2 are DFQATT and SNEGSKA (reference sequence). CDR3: CSARSTSGAPQETLYF. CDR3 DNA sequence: TGCAGTGCTAGAAGCACTAGCGGGGCCCCCCAAGAGACCCTGTACTTC.

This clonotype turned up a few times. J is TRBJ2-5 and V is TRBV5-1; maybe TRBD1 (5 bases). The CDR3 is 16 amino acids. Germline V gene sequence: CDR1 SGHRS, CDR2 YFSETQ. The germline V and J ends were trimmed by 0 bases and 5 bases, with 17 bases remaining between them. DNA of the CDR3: TGCGCCAGCAGCTTGGAGGGGTACAGCGCCATGGAGACCCAGTACTTC. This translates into CASSLEGYSAMETQYF.

As DNA, the CDR3 is TGTGCCAGCAGTTTCCGAGCAGGGTACACTGAAGCTTTCTTT. Translating it yields CASSFRAGYTEAFF. The chain joins TRBV27 to TRBJ1-1, with a weak D call TRBD1 (5 bases). The CDR3 consists of 14 residues. Germline V lookup: CDR1 MNHEY, CDR2 SMNVEV (reference sequence). V was cut by 3 bases and J by 3 bases, with 11 bases left in between.

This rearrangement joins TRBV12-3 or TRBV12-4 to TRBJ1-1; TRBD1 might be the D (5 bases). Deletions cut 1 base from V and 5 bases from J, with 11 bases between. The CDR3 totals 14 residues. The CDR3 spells CASSLGGSRTEAFF. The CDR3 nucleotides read TGTGCCAGCAGTTTAGGGGGGTCTAGGACTGAAGCTTTCTTT.

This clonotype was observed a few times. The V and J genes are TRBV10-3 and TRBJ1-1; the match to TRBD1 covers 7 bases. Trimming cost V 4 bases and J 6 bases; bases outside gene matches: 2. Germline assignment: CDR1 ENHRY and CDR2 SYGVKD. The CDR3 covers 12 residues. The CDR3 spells CAISGQGPEAFF. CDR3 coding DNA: TGTGCCATCAGTGGACAGGGTCCTGAAGCTTTCTTT.

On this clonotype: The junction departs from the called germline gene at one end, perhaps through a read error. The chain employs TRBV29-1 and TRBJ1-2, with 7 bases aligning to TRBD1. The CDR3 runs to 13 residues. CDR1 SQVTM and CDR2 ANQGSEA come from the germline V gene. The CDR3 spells CSVQTTGVYSYTF. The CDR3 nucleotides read TGCAGCGTCCAGACCACAGGGGTCTATAGCTACACCTTC.

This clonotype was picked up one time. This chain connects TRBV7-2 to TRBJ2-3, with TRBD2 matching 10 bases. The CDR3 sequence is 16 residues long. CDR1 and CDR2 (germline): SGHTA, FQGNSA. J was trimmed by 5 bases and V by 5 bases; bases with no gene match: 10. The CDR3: CASSLIAGGGGDTQYF. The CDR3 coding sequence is TGTGCCAGCAGCCTGATAGCGGGAGGCGGCGGAGATACGCAGTATTTT.

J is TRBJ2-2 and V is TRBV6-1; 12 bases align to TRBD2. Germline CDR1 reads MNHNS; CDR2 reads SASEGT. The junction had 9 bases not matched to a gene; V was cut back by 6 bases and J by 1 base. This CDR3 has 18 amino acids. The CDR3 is CASRRGGLAGRNTGELFF. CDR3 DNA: TGTGCCAGCAGGCGGGGGGGACTAGCGGGTCGGAACACCGGGGAGCTGTTTTTT.

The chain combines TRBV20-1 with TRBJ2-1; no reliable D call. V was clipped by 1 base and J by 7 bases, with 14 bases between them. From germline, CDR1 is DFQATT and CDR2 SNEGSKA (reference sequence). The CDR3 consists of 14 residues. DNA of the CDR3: TGCAGTGCTAGAGTGTCGTTAAATTTGAATGAGCAGTTCTTC. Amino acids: CSARVSLNLNEQFF.

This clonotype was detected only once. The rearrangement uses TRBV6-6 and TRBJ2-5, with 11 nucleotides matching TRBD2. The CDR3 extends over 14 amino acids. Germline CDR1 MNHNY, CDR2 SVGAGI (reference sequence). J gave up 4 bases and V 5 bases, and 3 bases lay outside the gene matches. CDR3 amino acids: CASSILAGGETQYF. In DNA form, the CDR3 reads TGTGCCAGCAGTATCCTAGCGGGGGGAGAGACCCAGTACTTC.

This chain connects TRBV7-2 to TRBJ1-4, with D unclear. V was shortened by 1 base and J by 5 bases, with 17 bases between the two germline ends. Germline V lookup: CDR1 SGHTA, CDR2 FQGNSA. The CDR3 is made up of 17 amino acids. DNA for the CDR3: TGTGCCAGCAGCTTAGAAGCGTTGACAATGGGCAATGAAAAACTGTTTTTT. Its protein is CASSLEALTMGNEKLFF.

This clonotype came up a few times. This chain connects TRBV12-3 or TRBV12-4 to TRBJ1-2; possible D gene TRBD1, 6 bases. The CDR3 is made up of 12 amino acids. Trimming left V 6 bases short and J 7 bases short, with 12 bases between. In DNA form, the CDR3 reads TGTGCCAGCAGCAACAGGGACTCTGGCTACACCTTC. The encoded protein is CASSNRDSGYTF.

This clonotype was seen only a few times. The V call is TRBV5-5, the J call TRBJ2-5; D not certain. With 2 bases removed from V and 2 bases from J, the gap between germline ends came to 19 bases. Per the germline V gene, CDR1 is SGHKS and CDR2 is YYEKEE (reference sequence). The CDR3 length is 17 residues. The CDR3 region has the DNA TGTGCCAGCAGCTTCTTAGGCAGTGTAGGCAGACAAGAGACCCAGTACTTC. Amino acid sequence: CASSFLGSVGRQETQYF.

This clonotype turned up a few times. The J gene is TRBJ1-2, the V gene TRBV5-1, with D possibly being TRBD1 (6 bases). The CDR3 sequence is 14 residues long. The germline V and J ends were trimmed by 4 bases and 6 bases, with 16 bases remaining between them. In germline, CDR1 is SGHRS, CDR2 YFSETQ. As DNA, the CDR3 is TGCGCCAGCAGCCTAGGACAGACCTGGGATGGCTACACCTTC. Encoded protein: CASSLGQTWDGYTF.

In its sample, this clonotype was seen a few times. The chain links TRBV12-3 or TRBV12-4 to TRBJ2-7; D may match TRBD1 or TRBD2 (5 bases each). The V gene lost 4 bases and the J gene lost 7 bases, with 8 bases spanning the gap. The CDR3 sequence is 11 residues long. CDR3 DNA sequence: TGTGCCAGCAGTTGGGGGTCGGAGCAGTACTTC. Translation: CASSWGSEQYF.

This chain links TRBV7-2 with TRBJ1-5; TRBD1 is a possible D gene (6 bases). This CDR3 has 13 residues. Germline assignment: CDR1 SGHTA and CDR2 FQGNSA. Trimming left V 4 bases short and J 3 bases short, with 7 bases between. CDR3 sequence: CASSYRVNQPQHF. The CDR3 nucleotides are TGTGCCAGCAGCTACAGGGTCAATCAGCCCCAGCATTTT.